The T cell receptor beta chain described here comes from a study of blood T cell repertoires in COVID-19. The CDR3 extends over 14 amino acids. Germline V CDR1 and CDR2: MNHEY, SVGAGI. Trimming removed 6 bases from V and 2 bases from J, with 12 bases in between. Here immunoSEQ multiplex PCR was the method, and the copy in TCRdb shows in-frame clones only, minus some. The data contain approximately 150,000 clones, 84% of them singletons. This clonotype was obtained from a human donor in a cohort sampled during active COVID-19. The source material was peripheral blood. The chain combines TRBV6-5 with TRBJ2-3, with D perhaps TRBD2 (5 bases). In nucleotides, the CDR3 is TGTGCCAGCAGAGAGGAGAGGGTCACAGATACGCAGTATTTT. Its protein product is CASREERVTDTQYF.